This T cell receptor beta chain is from a study of cytomegalovirus exposure and HLA in healthy donors. Study observations and caveats: Most CMV-associated TCR beta chains were later found to appear HLA-restricted.

This PCR relied on a set of 60 Vbeta primers and 13 Jbeta primers. Sequencing used immunoSEQ multiplex PCR; TCRdb keeps in-frame clones, though not all of them. The repertoire holds about 180,000 clones, with 70% to 80% as singletons. V dropped 4 bases and J dropped 4; count of bases not matched to a gene: 14. The CDR3 is made up of 17 amino acids. Germline lookup yields CDR1 SGHRS and CDR2 YFSETQ. With regard to this clone: The antigen is not known.

Sequencing was carried out using PBMCs. This rearrangement joins TRBV5-1 to TRBJ1-3; 7 bases match TRBD1. This TCR was sampled from a male donor in good health and CMV-seronegative. The CDR3 coding sequence is TGCGCCAGCAGCCATGATGCGACAGGGCGCTTAGGAAACACCATATATTTT. Protein: CASSHDATGRLGNTIYF.